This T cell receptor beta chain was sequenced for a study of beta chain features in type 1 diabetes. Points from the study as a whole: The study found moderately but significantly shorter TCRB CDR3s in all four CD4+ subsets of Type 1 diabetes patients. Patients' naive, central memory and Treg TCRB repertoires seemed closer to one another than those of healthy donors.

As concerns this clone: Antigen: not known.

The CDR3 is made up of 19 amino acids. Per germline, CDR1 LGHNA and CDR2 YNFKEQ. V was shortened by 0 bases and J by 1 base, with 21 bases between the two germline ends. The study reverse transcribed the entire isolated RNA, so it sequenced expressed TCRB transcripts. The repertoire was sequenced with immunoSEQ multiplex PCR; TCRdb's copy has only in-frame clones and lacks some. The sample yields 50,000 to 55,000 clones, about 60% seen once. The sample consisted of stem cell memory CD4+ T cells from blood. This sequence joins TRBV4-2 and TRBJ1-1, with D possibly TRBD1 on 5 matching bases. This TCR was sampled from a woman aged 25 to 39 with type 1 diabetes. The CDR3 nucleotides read TGTGCCAGCAGCCAAGAGGGTCCAGGGTTGGATTGGTCGAACACTGAAGCTTTCTTT. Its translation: CASSQEGPGLDWSNTEAFF.